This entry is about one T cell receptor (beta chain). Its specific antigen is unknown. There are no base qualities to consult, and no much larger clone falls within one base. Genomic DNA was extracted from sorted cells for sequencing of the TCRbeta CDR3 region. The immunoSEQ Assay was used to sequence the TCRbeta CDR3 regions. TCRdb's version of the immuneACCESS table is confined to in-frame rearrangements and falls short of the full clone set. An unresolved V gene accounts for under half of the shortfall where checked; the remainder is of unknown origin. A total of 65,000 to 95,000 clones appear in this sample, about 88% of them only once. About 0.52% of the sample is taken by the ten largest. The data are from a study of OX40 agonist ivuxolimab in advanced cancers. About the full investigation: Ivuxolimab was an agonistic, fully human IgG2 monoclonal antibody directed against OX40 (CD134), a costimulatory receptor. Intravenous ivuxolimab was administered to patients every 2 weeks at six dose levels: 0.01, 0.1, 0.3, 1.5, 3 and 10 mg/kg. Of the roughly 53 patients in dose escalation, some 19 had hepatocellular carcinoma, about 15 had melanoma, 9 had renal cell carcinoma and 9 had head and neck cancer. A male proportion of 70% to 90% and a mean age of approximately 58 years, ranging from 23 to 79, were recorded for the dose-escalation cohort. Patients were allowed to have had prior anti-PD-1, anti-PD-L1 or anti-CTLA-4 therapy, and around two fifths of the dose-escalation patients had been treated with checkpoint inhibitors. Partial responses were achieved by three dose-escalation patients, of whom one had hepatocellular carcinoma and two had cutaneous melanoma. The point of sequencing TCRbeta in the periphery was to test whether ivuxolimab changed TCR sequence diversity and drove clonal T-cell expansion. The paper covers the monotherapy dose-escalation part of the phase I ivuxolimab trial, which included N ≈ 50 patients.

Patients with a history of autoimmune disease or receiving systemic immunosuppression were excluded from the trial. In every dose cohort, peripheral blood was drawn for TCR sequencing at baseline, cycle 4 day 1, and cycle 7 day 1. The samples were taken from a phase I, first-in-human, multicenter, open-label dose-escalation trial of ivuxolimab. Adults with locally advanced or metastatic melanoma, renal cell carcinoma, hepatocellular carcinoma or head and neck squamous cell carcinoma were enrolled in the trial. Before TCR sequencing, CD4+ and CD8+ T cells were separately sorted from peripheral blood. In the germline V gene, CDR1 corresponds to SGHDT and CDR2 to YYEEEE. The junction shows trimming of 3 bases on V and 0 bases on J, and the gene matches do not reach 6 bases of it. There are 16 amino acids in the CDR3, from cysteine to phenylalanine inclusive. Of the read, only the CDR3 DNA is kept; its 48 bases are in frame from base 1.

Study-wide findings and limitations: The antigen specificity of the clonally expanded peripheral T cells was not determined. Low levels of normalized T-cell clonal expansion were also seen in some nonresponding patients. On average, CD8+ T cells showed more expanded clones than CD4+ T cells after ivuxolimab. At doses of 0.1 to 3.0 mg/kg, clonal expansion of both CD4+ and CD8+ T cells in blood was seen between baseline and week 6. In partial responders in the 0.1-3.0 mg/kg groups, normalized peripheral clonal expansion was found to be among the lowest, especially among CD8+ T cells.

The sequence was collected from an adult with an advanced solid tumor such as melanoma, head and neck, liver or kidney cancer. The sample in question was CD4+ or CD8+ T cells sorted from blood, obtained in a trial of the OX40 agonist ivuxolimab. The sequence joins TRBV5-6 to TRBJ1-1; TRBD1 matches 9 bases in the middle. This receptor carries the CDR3 CASSSGQGKMNTEAFF. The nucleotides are TGTGCCAGCAGCTCTGGACAGGGGAAAATGAACACTGAAGCTTTCTTT.